This T cell receptor (beta chain) was captured in a study of human T cells and chemical hapten exposure. This clonotype came up many times. Unique molecular identifiers were attached to individual cDNA molecules within the library. TCRdb redid the calling of the RACE reads with MiXCR, one entry per CDR3 protein. The sample records just over 80,000 distinct CDR3 sequences, approximately 11% being singletons. This CDR3 has 14 residues. V was clipped by 7 bases and J by 2 bases, with 16 bases between them. The germline V gene has CDR1 DFQATT and CDR2 SNEGSKA (reference sequence). Specified time point: patch test 1, 2 weeks after DPC sensitization. Treatment here: therapeutic diphenylcyclopropenone sensitization with weekly scalp DPC. Donors, patients with alopecia ranging from 18 to 70 years old and judged suitable for DPC, provided samples.

The starting material was whole blood, obtained in connection with sensitization to the hapten diphenylcyclopropenone (DPC). V and J are TRBV20-1 and TRBJ2-3; perhaps TRBD2 as D (6 bases). The origin of this receptor is a woman between 50 and 59 years old with alopecia areata. Some clones in this sample may be carry-over from other donors' samples. CDR3 region: CSVTGLTSTDTQYF. The CDR3 DNA sequence: TGCAGTGTAACGGGACTCACCTCCACAGATACGCAGTATTTT.